The 25 T cell receptor beta chains in this list originate from one sample, sequenced in a study of identical twins. TCRdb reprocessed the 5' RACE reads via MiXCR and lists one record per CDR3 protein. In the table there are approximately 210,000 distinct CDR3 sequences, around 9.6% of which are singletons. The source material was memory (CD45RO+) T cells sorted from blood. These receptors all come from a woman aged 18 to 35 in good health.

This clonotype was seen a handful of times. The chain employs TRBV7-2 and TRBJ2-1; D gene ambiguous. The CDR3 has 16 amino acids. CDR1 and CDR2 from the germline V gene are SGHTA and FQGNSA. The V and J ends lost 7 bases and 0 bases respectively, with 16 bases between them. DNA of the CDR3: TGTGCCAGCACCCCTCAAGGCTTCCTCTCCTACAATGAGCAGTTCTTC. Its translation is CASTPQGFLSYNEQFF.

The chain joins TRBV20-1 to TRBJ2-3; TRBD2 matches 12 bases. V was pared by 4 bases and J by 6 bases, with 8 bases of the junction left unmatched. In germline, CDR1 is DFQATT, CDR2 SNEGSKA (reference sequence). CDR3 length equals 15 residues. The CDR3 DNA reads as TGCAGTGCTACCCGGACTAGCGGGACGAGGGATACGCAGTATTTT. The encoded protein is CSATRTSGTRDTQYF.

This clonotype was seen a handful of times. The rearrangement links TRBV30 to TRBJ2-7; D not resolved. Trimming stripped 3 bases from V and 5 bases from J, with 8 bases between. Germline V gene data show CDR1 as GTSNPN and CDR2 as SVGIG (reference sequence). CDR3 length equals 11 residues. The CDR3, as DNA: TGTGCCTGGAGGCAAGTCGACGAGCAGTACTTC. The encoded protein is CAWRQVDEQYF.

The rearrangement uses TRBV20-1 and TRBJ2-1; 9 nucleotides agree with TRBD2. CDR3 length equals 16 residues. V shed 4 bases, J shed 1 base, and the junction held 8 bases outside the gene matches. Germline V gene sequence: CDR1 DFQATT, CDR2 SNEGSKA (reference sequence). The CDR3 sequence is CSATDGTSYSYNEQFF. CDR3 sequence (DNA): TGCAGTGCTACGGACGGGACTAGCTATTCCTACAATGAGCAGTTCTTC.

This clonotype was seen a few times. The V gene is TRBV11-2, the J gene TRBJ2-7, with TRBD1 matching 7 bases. The CDR3 has 15 amino acids. After removal of 3 bases from V and 2 bases from J, the junction contained 7 bases not matched to a gene. The germline CDR1 and CDR2 sequences are SGHAT and FQNNGV. CDR3 amino acids: CASSFPGQVPYEQYF. In nucleotides, the CDR3 is TGTGCCAGCAGCTTTCCAGGACAGGTGCCCTACGAGCAGTACTTC.

This clonotype was recorded a few times. The rearrangement joins TRBV10-3 to TRBJ2-3; TRBD2 matches at 7 bases. Germline V CDR1 and CDR2: ENHRY, SYGVKD. The J segment lost 0 bases and the V segment lost 0 bases, leaving 9 bases of the junction unmatched. This CDR3 is built from 18 residues. The CDR3 loop reads CAISESKRSGASTDTQYF. In DNA, the CDR3 is TGTGCCATCAGTGAGTCGAAGCGGAGCGGGGCGAGCACAGATACGCAGTATTTT.

This clonotype was counted a few times. This chain connects TRBV6-1 to TRBJ2-5, with TRBD2 matching 13 bases. CDR3 length: 17 residues. Per germline, CDR1 MNHNS and CDR2 SASEGT. J was trimmed by 0 bases and V by 5 bases; bases with no gene match: 6. CDR3: CASSRTSGGQYQETQYF. Here the CDR3 DNA reads TGTGCCAGCAGTCGGACTAGCGGGGGCCAGTACCAAGAGACCCAGTACTTC.

This clonotype was observed many times. The J gene is TRBJ2-4, the V gene TRBV12-3 or TRBV12-4, with D maybe TRBD1 (6 bases). This CDR3 region has 15 residues. The V end lost 5 bases, the J end lost 0 bases, and 11 bases lay between the germline ends. The CDR3 protein is CASSEPGVAKNIQYF. In DNA, the CDR3 is TGTGCCAGCAGTGAACCAGGGGTAGCCAAAAACATTCAGTACTTC.

Points on this clonotype: Relative to the germline gene, one junction end is altered; a read error may explain this. This chain joins TRBV29-1 and TRBJ1-2; 8 bases fit TRBD1. The CDR3 has 11 residues. The germline CDR1 and CDR2 sequences are SQVTM and ANQGSEA. The CDR3 loop reads CSAQGQDLLGF. The CDR3 bases are TGCAGCGCCCAGGGACAGGACCTATTAGGATTC. Full variable domain (remainder filled in from reference TRBV29-1 and TRBJ1-2): SAVISQKPSRDICQRGTSLTIQCQVDSQVTMMFWYRQQPGQSLTLIATANQGSEATYESGFVIDKFPISRPNLTFSTLTVSNMSPEDSSIYLCSAQGQDLLGFGSGTRLTVV.

The rearrangement joins TRBV6-2 or TRBV6-3 to TRBJ1-5; TRBD1 might be the D (5 bases). V lost 5 bases and J lost 5, with 16 bases in between. The CDR3 covers 15 residues. Germline-derived CDR1 and CDR2 are MNHEY and SVGEGT. The CDR3 bases are TGTGCCAGCAGTGGGGCAAATAGCGGTGATCAGCCCCAGCATTTT. This encodes CASSGANSGDQPQHF.

J is TRBJ1-1 and V is TRBV20-1; possible D gene TRBD1, 5 bases. V gave up 3 bases and J gave up 10 bases, with 21 bases separating them. Germline CDR1 DFQATT, CDR2 SNEGSKA (reference sequence). This CDR3 spans 14 amino acids. In DNA, the CDR3 is TGCAGTGCTAGGTGGGCTGCGTCAGGGCGTGGAGCTTTCTTT. Encoded protein: CSARWAASGRGAFF.

This clonotype was seen repeatedly, ten times or more. The chain couples TRBV20-1 to TRBJ1-2; D not resolved. This CDR3 region has 15 residues. Germline V gives CDR1 DFQATT, CDR2 SNEGSKA (reference sequence). Trimming shortened V by 0 bases and J by 8 bases, and 19 bases separated the two germline ends. CDR3 DNA sequence: TGCAGTGCTAGAGAGCGGACGGCCGGAGGCGGCGGCTACACCTTC. Amino acids: CSARERTAGGGGYTF.

This clonotype was seen only a few times. J is TRBJ2-1 and V is TRBV6-1, with TRBD2 matching 8 bases. Per the germline V gene, CDR1 is MNHNS and CDR2 is SASEGT. V lost 5 bases, J lost 0 bases, and 6 bases stayed unmatched. The CDR3 runs 16 residues. CDR3 in amino acids: CASSPGSGGSYNEQFF. The CDR3 DNA reads as TGTGCCAGCAGTCCAGGGAGCGGGGGCTCCTACAATGAGCAGTTCTTC.

This clonotype was seen a few times. The chain links TRBV9 to TRBJ1-2; D may be TRBD1 (5 bases). The germline V and J ends were trimmed by 4 bases and 8 bases, with 18 bases remaining between them. Germline CDR1 is SGDLS and CDR2 is YYNGEE. The CDR3 loop spans 14 amino acids. The CDR3 sequence is CASSPISGAKGYTF. CDR3 coding DNA: TGTGCCAGCAGCCCCATCTCCGGGGCGAAGGGCTACACCTTC.

The genes are TRBV12-5 and TRBJ2-1; weak D call: TRBD2 (6 bases). Germline CDR1 LGHNT, CDR2 FRNRAP. V gave up 0 bases and J gave up 3 bases, with 12 bases separating them. This CDR3 contains 16 residues. The DNA of the CDR3 is TGTGCTAGTGGTTTGGTAAGGCAGGGAGGCTACAATGAGCAGTTCTTC. Its protein product is CASGLVRQGGYNEQFF.

This clonotype was counted many times. The chain joins TRBV12-3 or TRBV12-4 to TRBJ1-2; maybe TRBD1 (5 bases). The V and J ends lost 7 bases and 5 bases respectively, with 11 bases between them. The CDR3 covers 12 residues. In DNA form, the CDR3 reads TGTGCCAGCACCATAACAGGTTATGGCTACACCTTC. This codes for CASTITGYGYTF.

This clonotype was counted only a few times. The rearrangement uses TRBV11-2 and TRBJ2-7, with TRBD1 as a possible D gene (6 bases). Germline CDR1 and CDR2: SGHAT and FQNNGV. The CDR3 runs 19 residues. V lost 0 bases and J lost 4, with 25 bases in between. CDR3 region: CASSLEVQGEFRGRYEQYF. The CDR3 bases are TGTGCCAGCAGCTTAGAGGTACAGGGAGAGTTTCGGGGAAGGTACGAGCAGTACTTC.

A few counts support this clonotype. The chain links TRBV7-2 to TRBJ2-5; D is uncertain. V shed 2 bases and J shed 5 bases, with 9 bases lying between them. CDR1 and CDR2 from the germline V gene are SGHTA and FQGNSA. This CDR3 has 13 amino acids. Here the CDR3 reads CASSLQARETQYF. CDR3 DNA: TGTGCCAGCAGCTTACAGGCACGGGAGACCCAGTACTTC.

The sample holds many counts of this clonotype. The genes are TRBV4-2 and TRBJ1-2; D is unresolved. The CDR3 covers 12 residues. CDR1 is LGHNA and CDR2 is YNFKEQ in the germline V gene. V was cut by 7 bases and J by 4 bases, with 10 bases left in between. CDR3 coding DNA: TGTGCCAGCAACGGTGAATTCTATGGCTACACCTTC. This translates into CASNGEFYGYTF.

This chain uses TRBV3-1 with TRBJ2-7; the match to TRBD2 covers 7 bases. From germline, CDR1 is LGHDT and CDR2 YNNKEL (reference sequence). CDR3 size: 15 residues. The V segment lost 3 bases and the J segment 2 bases; nucleotides outside the gene matches: 7. This CDR3 reads CASSQLGGRAYEQYF. The CDR3 DNA sequence: TGTGCCAGCAGCCAGTTAGGAGGGAGGGCCTACGAGCAGTACTTC.

The chain couples TRBV3-1 to TRBJ2-4; unclear D gene. Germline V gene data show CDR1 as LGHDT and CDR2 as YNNKEL (reference sequence). Deletions cut 1 base from V and 2 bases from J, with 6 bases between. The CDR3 spans 14 residues. Here the CDR3 reads CASSQGTPKNIQYF. CDR3 DNA sequence: TGTGCCAGCAGCCAAGGGACCCCCAAAAACATTCAGTACTTC.

This clonotype has at least ten counts. V gene TRBV29-1 combines with J gene TRBJ2-5, with D possibly being TRBD1 or TRBD2 (6 bases each). CDR3 size: 11 residues. CDR1 is SQVTM and CDR2 is ANQGSEA in the germline V gene. V was pared by 4 bases and J by 5 bases, with 8 bases between. The CDR3 protein is CSVAGAETQYF. The CDR3 DNA sequence: TGCAGCGTTGCGGGGGCGGAGACCCAGTACTTC.

This clonotype appeared many times. The rearrangement uses TRBV3-1 and TRBJ2-1; D call uncertain. The V end was cut by 5 bases, the J end by 2 bases, with 7 bases between. The CDR3 is 13 residues long. Germline CDR1 is LGHDT and CDR2 is YNNKEL (reference sequence). The DNA of the CDR3 is TGTGCCAGCAGCTACGGACCCTACAATGAGCAGTTCTTC. Encoded protein: CASSYGPYNEQFF.

This clonotype was seen a handful of times. The chain carries TRBV20-1 and TRBJ2-1, with D perhaps given as TRBD1 or TRBD2 (5 bases each). Germline CDR1 and CDR2: DFQATT and SNEGSKA (reference sequence). The CDR3 spans 12 residues. Trimming left V 5 bases short and J 5 bases short, with 10 bases between. The DNA for the CDR3 is TGCAGTGCTGAGGGACGCCACAATGAGCAGTTCTTC. Its translation: CSAEGRHNEQFF.

This clonotype has just a few counts. The rearrangement joins TRBV27 to TRBJ1-2; weak D call: TRBD1 (5 bases). Deletions cut 5 bases from V and 4 bases from J, with 23 bases between. The CDR3 is made up of 17 amino acids. Germline V gene sequence: CDR1 MNHEY, CDR2 SMNVEV (reference sequence). For the CDR3, the DNA is TGTGCCAGCAGTCCACGGGACGCCGGCTCTAGTATCTATGGCTACACCTTC. Translation: CASSPRDAGSSIYGYTF.